This TCR beta chain was captured by sequencing in a study of blood T cell repertoires in COVID-19. Study in general: The United States, Italy and Spain supplied acute and convalescent COVID-19 samples.

Allocation to cohorts depended on clinical history reported by the participants. CDR1 MRHNA and CDR2 SNTAGT come from the germline V gene. V was clipped by 6 bases and J by 7 bases; unmatched bases: 11. CDR3 size: 15 residues. Measured with immunoSEQ multiplex PCR; TCRdb has only the in-frame clones, and not every one. Here the sample spans about 270,000 clones, approximately 90% being singletons. The chain is built from TRBV6-4 and TRBJ2-2, with 7 bases aligning to TRBD2. Sequencing was carried out using PBMCs or T cells enriched from blood (not recorded which). This sequence originates from a woman aged 25 to 39 with acute COVID-19. Here the CDR3 reads CASSPGGSVGGELFF. In nucleotides, the CDR3 is TGTGCCAGCAGCCCAGGCGGGAGTGTCGGCGGGGAGCTGTTTTTT.